This TCR beta chain comes out of a study of human T cells and chemical hapten exposure. Study findings and constraints: Controls formed significantly fewer large CDR3 similarity clusters than expanded TCRs did.

The time point denotes: patch test 1, 2 weeks after DPC sensitization. The treatment denotes: therapeutic diphenylcyclopropenone sensitization with weekly scalp DPC. Staff drew blood before applying each patch test. Germline CDR1 and CDR2: MDHEN and SYDVKM. The CDR3 has 12 residues. Trimming removed 4 bases from V and 7 bases from J, with 11 bases in between. During construction of the library, unique molecular identifiers were attached to individual cDNA molecules for quantitative, reproducible TCR counting. TCRdb called the RACE reads again in MiXCR, with one record for every CDR3 protein. The sample carries around 99,000 distinct CDR3 sequences, approximately 13% recorded once. In regard to this clonotype: Its specificity is unknown.

The sequencing here drew on whole blood, taken in connection with sensitization to the hapten diphenylcyclopropenone (DPC). This clonotype was obtained from a woman between 35 and 50 years old with alopecia areata. Some clones in this sample may be carry-over from other donors' samples. The chain recombines TRBV28 with TRBJ2-7; D unresolved. The CDR3 region has the DNA TGTGCCAGCAGTTCCGTTTGGCGGGAGCAGTACTTC. Its translation: CASSSVWREQYF.